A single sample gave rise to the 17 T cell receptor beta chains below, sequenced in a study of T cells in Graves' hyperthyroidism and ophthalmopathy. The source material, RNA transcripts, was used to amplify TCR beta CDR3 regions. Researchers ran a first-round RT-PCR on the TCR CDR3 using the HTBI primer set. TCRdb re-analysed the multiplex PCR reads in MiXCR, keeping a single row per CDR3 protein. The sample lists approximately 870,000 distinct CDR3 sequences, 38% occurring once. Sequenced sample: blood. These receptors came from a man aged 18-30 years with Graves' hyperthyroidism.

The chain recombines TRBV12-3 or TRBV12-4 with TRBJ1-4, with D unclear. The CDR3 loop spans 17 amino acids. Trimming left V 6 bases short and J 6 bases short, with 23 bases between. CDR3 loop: CASSPSRTAQLDEKLFF. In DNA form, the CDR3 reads TGTGCCAGCAGCCCTAGCCGTACAGCTCAACTGGATGAAAAACTGTTTTTT.

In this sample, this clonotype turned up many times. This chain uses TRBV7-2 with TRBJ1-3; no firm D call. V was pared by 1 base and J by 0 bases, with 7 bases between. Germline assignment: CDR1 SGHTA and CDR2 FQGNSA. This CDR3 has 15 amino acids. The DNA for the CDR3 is TGTGCCAGCAGCTTAGAGGCGGTCTCTGGAAACACCATATATTTT. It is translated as CASSLEAVSGNTIYF.

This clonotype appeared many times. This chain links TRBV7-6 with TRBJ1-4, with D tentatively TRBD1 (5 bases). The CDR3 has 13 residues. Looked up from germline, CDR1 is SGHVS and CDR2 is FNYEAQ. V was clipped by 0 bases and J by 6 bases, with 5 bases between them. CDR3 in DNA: TGTGCCAGCAGCTTAGCGGGGGATGAAAAACTGTTTTTT. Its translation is CASSLAGDEKLFF. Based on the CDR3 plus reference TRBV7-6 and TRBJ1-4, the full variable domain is GAGVSQSPRYKVTKRGQDVALRCDPISGHVSLYWYRQALGQGPEFLTYFNYEAQQDKSGLPNDRFSAERPEGSISTLTIQRTEQRDSAMYRCASSLAGDEKLFFGSGTQLSVL.

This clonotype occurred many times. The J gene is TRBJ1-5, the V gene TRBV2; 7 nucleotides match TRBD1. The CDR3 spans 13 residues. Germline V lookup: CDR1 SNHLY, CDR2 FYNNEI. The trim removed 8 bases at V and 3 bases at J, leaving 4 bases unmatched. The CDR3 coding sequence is TGTGCCAGCCGGGACAGTCTCAATCAGCCCCAGCATTTT. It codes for CASRDSLNQPQHF.

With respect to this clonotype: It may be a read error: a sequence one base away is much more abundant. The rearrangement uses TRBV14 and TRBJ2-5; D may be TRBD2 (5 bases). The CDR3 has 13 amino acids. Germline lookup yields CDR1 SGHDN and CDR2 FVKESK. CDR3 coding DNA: TGTGCCAGCAGCCCTCGCATTGGGGAGACCCGGTACTTC. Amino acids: CASSPRIGETRYF.

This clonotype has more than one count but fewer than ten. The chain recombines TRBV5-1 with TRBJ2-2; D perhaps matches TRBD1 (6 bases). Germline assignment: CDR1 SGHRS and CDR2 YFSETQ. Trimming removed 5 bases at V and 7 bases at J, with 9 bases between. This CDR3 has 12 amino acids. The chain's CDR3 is CASRGGNGELFF. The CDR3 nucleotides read TGCGCCAGCAGAGGGGGTAACGGGGAGCTGTTTTTT.

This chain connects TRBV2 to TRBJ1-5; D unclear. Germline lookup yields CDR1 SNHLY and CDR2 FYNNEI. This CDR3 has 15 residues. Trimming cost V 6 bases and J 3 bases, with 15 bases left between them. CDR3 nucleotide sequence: TGTGCCAGCAGGGAGGCCACCAGATACAATCAGCCCCAGCATTTT. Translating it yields CASREATRYNQPQHF.

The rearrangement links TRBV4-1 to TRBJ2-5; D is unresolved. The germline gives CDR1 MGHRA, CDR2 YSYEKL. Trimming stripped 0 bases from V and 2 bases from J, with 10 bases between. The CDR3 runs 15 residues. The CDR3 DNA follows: TGCGCCAGCAGCCAAGACGGTAGCCAGCAAGAGACCCAGTACTTC. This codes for CASSQDGSQQETQYF.

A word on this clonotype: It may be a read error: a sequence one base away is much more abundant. CDR3 loop: CASTEAAGEQYF. The DNA for the CDR3 is TGTGCCAGCACCGAAGCGGCGGGCGAGCAGTACTTC. This chain links TRBV2 with TRBJ2-7, with a tentative D call TRBD2 (5 bases). Trimming left V 7 bases short and J 6 bases short, with 13 bases between. Germline loops: CDR1 SNHLY, CDR2 FYNNEI. This CDR3 region has 12 residues.

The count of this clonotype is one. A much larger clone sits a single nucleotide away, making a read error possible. The CDR3 bases are TGCGCCAGCATAGAGGGGGTGAACACCGGGGAGCTGGTTTTT. This encodes CASIEGVNTGELVF. The chain recombines TRBV10-1 with TRBJ2-2; tentative D call: TRBD1 (6 bases). Germline-derived CDR1 and CDR2 are WNHNN and SYGVQD (reference sequence). The CDR3 is 14 amino acids.

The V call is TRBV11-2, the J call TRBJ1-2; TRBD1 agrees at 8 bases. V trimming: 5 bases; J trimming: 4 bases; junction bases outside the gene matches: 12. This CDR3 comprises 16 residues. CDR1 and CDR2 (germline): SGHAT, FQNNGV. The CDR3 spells CASSPISRGLFYGYTF. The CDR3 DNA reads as TGTGCCAGCAGCCCTATAAGCAGGGGGCTCTTCTATGGCTACACCTTC.

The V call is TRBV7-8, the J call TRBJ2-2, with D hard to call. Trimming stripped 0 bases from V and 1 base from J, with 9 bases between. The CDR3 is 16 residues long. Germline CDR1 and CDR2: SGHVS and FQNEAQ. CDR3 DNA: TGTGCCAGCAGCTTAGCGGGCCGGGTGAACACCGGGGAGCTGTTTTTT. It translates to CASSLAGRVNTGELFF.

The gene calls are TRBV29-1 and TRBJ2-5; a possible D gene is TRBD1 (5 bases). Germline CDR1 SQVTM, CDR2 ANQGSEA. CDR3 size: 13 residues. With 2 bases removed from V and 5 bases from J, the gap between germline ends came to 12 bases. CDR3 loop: CSVETGALETQYF. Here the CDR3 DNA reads TGCAGCGTTGAAACAGGCGCTCTGGAGACCCAGTACTTC.

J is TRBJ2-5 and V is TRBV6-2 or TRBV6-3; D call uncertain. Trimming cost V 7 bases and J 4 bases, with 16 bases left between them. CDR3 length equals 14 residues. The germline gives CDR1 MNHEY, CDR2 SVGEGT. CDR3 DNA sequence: TGTGCCAGCACCCACCTGGCGGATGCAGAGACCCAGTACTTC. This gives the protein CASTHLADAETQYF.

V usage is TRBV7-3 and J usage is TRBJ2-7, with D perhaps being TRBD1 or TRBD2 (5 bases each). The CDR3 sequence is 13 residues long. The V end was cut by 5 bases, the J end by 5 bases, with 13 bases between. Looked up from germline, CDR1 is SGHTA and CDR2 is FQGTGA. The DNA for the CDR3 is TGTGCCAGCAGCGCCTGGGGGACCCACGAGCAGTACTTC. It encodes CASSAWGTHEQYF.

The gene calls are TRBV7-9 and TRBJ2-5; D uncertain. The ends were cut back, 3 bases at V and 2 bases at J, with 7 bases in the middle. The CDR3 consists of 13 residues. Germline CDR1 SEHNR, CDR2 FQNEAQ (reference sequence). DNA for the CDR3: TGTGCCAGCAGCTTTGAAGGGCAAGAGACCCAGTACTTC. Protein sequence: CASSFEGQETQYF.

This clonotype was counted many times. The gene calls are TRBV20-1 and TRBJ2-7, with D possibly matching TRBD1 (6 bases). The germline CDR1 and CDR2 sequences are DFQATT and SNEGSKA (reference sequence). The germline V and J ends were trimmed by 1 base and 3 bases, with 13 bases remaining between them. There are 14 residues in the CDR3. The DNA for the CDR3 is TGCAGTGCTAGAGGGACAGTCGGTCTCTACGAGCAGTACTTC. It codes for CSARGTVGLYEQYF.